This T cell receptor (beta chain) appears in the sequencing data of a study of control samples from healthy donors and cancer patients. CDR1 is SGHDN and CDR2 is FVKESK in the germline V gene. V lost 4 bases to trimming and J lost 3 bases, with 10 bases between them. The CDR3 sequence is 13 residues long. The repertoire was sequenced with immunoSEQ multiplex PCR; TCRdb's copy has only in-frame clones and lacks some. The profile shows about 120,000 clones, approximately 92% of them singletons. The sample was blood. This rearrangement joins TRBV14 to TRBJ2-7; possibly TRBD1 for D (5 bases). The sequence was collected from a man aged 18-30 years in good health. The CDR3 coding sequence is TGTGCCAGCAGCCCTCGACAGTACTACGAGCAGTACTTC. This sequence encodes CASSPRQYYEQYF.